This is a list of T cell receptor beta chains from one sample in a study of blood T cell repertoires in COVID-19. Measured with immunoSEQ multiplex PCR; TCRdb has only the in-frame clones, and not every one. The sample consists of 450,000 or so clones, 85% to 90% of them appearing once. Sequenced input: peripheral blood. Receptors originate from a young man with COVID-19, enrolled during active disease. CDR3s include the opening cysteine and the closing phenylalanine or tryptophan. Fields, in order: V gene, clone size, D gene, J gene, CDR3 protein, CDR3 DNA. A D gene is named only where the DNA matches it firmly. The size of a clone is reported for some rows only, either as once, few or many, or as a class for expanded clones.

TRBV3-1/TRBV3-2	.	TRBD2	TRBJ2-7	CASSQDGVVGGGRYEQYF	TGTGCCAGCAGCCAAGATGGGGTCGTCGGGGGGGGCCGGTACGAGCAGTACTTC
TRBV6-1	.	TRBD2	TRBJ2-7	CASSEGTSSYEQYF	TGTGCCAGCAGTGAAGGGACTAGCTCCTACGAGCAGTACTTC
TRBV7-2	.	.	TRBJ2-2	CASSLTPGLGTGELFF	TGTGCCAGCAGCCTGACTCCGGGGTTAGGCACCGGGGAGCTGTTTTTT
TRBV27	.	.	TRBJ1-2	CASSLTGLNYGYTF	TGTGCCAGCAGCTTAACAGGGCTAAACTATGGCTACACCTTC
TRBV5-1	.	.	TRBJ1-4	CASSSGPGQPGEKLFF	TGCGCCAGCAGCTCCGGCCCAGGGCAACCTGGTGAAAAACTGTTTTTT
TRBV28	.	TRBD1	TRBJ1-2	CASSSGDRGLIGYTF	TGTGCCAGCAGTTCCGGGGACAGGGGGCTTATCGGCTACACCTTC
TRBV4-1	.	TRBD2	TRBJ2-5	CASSQGSSGKKETQYF	TGCGCCAGCAGCCAAGGGTCTAGCGGAAAGAAAGAGACCCAGTACTTC
TRBV5-1	.	.	TRBJ2-1	CASSREDNEQFF	TGCGCCAGCAGCCGAGAGGACAATGAGCAGTTCTTC
TRBV18	.	.	TRBJ2-5	CASSPPRRETQYF	TGTGCCAGCTCACCACCAAGGAGGGAGACCCAGTACTTC
TRBV7-8	.	.	TRBJ2-7	CASSLELARTHEQYF	TGTGCCAGCAGCTTAGAATTGGCCAGAACCCACGAGCAGTACTTC
TRBV2	.	.	TRBJ2-1	CASSPDSNEQFF	TGTGCCAGCAGTCCCGACTCCAATGAGCAGTTCTTC
TRBV7-3	.	TRBD2	TRBJ2-2	CASSLLAANTGELFF	TGTGCCAGCAGCTTACTAGCGGCGAACACCGGGGAGCTGTTTTTT
TRBV2	.	TRBD2	TRBJ2-3	CASSQLAGGLSTDTQYF	TGTGCCAGCAGCCAGCTAGCGGGGGGCCTGAGCACAGATACGCAGTATTTT
TRBV18	.	TRBD1	TRBJ1-1	CASSPGTGVQNTEAFF	TGTGCCAGCTCACCAGGGACAGGGGTCCAGAACACTGAAGCTTTCTTT
TRBV5-4	.	TRBD1	TRBJ2-3	CASSLKQGSDTQYF	TGTGCCAGCAGCTTGAAACAGGGGTCAGATACGCAGTATTTT
TRBV6-5	.	TRBD2	TRBJ2-2	CASRLAGDNTGELFF	TGTGCCAGCAGACTAGCGGGAGATAACACCGGGGAGCTGTTTTTT
TRBV18	.	.	TRBJ1-2	CASSPYDTYGYTF	TGTGCCAGCTCGCCATATGACACCTATGGCTACACCTTC
TRBV19	.	TRBD2	TRBJ2-1	CASREPGLADYNEQFF	TGTGCCAGTAGAGAGCCGGGACTAGCGGATTACAATGAGCAGTTCTTC
TRBV29-1	few	.	TRBJ2-7	CSVQGIYEQYF	TGCAGCGTTCAGGGGATCTACGAGCAGTACTTC
TRBV6-6	.	TRBD1	TRBJ1-2	CASSYHTGQGNGYTF	TGTGCCAGCAGTTACCACACCGGACAGGGCAATGGCTACACCTTC
TRBV9	.	.	TRBJ2-3	CASSGASTDTQYF	TGTGCCAGCAGCGGGGCGTCCACAGATACGCAGTATTTT
TRBV6-5	once	.	TRBJ1-2	CASRQTDEYGYTF	TGTGCCAGCAGACAGACAGACGAATATGGCTACACCTTC
TRBV6-5	.	TRBD1	TRBJ2-2	CASKGQGAAGELFF	TGTGCCAGTAAGGGACAGGGGGCAGCTGGGGAGCTGTTTTTT
TRBV29-1	few	.	TRBJ1-2	CSANRDRKEVSTF	TGCAGCGCGAACCGGGATCGTAAGGAGGTTTCCACCTTC
TRBV5-1	once	TRBD2	TRBJ2-2	CASSLDRAGVNGELFF	TGCGCCAGCAGCTTGGATCGAGCGGGGGTAAACGGGGAGCTGTTTTTT
TRBV5-1	.	.	TRBJ2-4	CASSFNFQNIQYF	TGCGCCAGCAGCTTTAACTTCCAAAACATTCAGTACTTC
TRBV7-2	.	.	TRBJ2-3	CASSLDGTALDTQYF	TGTGCCAGCAGCTTAGACGGGACTGCCCTAGATACGCAGTATTTT
TRBV6-5	.	TRBD1	TRBJ1-6	CASRYRQGNSPLHF	TGTGCCAGCAGATACCGACAGGGTAATTCACCCCTCCACTTT
TRBV11-2	.	TRBD1	TRBJ1-6	CASRPPGQGNSPLHF	TGTGCCAGCAGACCCCCGGGACAGGGAAATTCACCCCTCCACTTT